These 10 T cell receptor beta chains came from one sample sequenced in a study of tumor-infiltrating lymphocytes in primary liver carcinoma. Germline DNA was extracted too, while blood RNA derived from unsorted whole blood. With a constant-region primer, TCR beta cDNA was made from 450 to 650 ng of total RNA. Slightly modified ARM-PCR served as the procedure for the TCR beta libraries. These libraries came from three rounds of nested multiplex PCR. With TRBV1-TRBV30 forward primers and a C-beta reverse primer, the first two PCR rounds were run for 10 to 11 cycles each. TCRdb processed the multiplex PCR reads anew with MiXCR; each CDR3 protein has one entry. The table has about 300,000 distinct CDR3 sequences, more than 55% seen once. The specimen sequenced was peripheral blood. Receptors originate from a man between 35 and 55 years old with primary liver carcinoma and hepatitis B virus infection.

This chain joins TRBV5-4 and TRBJ2-3; 13 bases fit TRBD2. This CDR3 spans 18 amino acids. From germline, CDR1 is SGHNT and CDR2 YYREEE (reference sequence). V lost 2 bases to trimming and J lost 0 bases; unmatched junction nucleotides: 6. The CDR3 bases are TGTGCCAGCAGCTTTGGACTAGCGGGAGAATCTAGCACAGATACGCAGTATTTT. This gives the protein CASSFGLAGESSTDTQYF.

Worth noting for this clonotype: A much larger clone sits a single nucleotide away, making a read error possible. This chain connects TRBV12-5 to TRBJ2-1; D is possibly TRBD1 or TRBD2 (5 bases each). Looked up from germline, CDR1 is LGHNT and CDR2 is FRNRAP. The CDR3 consists of 15 residues. In DNA form, the CDR3 reads TGTCCTAGTGGACCAACCGGGGCCTCCTACAATGAGCAGTTCTTC. The encoded protein is CPSGPTGASYNEQFF.

About this clonotype itself: With a much larger clone just one base away, this may be a read error. The CDR3 protein is CASSQAARLTGELFF. As DNA, the CDR3 is TGCGCCAGCAGCCAAGCTGCGAGATTAACCGGGGAGCTGTTTTTT. The chain recombines TRBV4-3 with TRBJ2-2, with D uncertain. Germline CDR1 LGHNA, CDR2 YSLEER. CDR3 size: 15 residues. V lost 1 base, J lost 5 bases, and 11 bases lay in between.

Concerning this clonotype itself: A clone one base away is much larger, so this may be a read error. V usage is TRBV6-2 or TRBV6-3 and J usage is TRBJ2-3; D call uncertain. Germline lookup yields CDR1 MNHEY and CDR2 SVGEGT. Trimming shortened V by 4 bases and J by 6 bases, and 8 bases separated the two germline ends. This CDR3 region has 12 residues. For the CDR3, the DNA is TGTGCCAGCAGTTGGATTAGCGATACGCAGTATTTT. Protein: CASSWISDTQYF.

Regarding this clonotype: A single base separates this from a much larger clone, so it may be a read error. The rearrangement links TRBV10-3 to TRBJ1-5, with D perhaps TRBD1 (5 bases). Looked up from germline, CDR1 is ENHRY and CDR2 is SYGVKD. The ends were cut back, 4 bases at V and 2 bases at J, with 12 bases in the middle. The CDR3 extends over 15 amino acids. The CDR3 sequence is CAISVVGGGNQPQHF. CDR3 DNA: TGTGCCATCAGTGTGGTCGGGGGGGGCAATCAGCCCCAGCATTTT.

In its sample, this clonotype was seen many times. This chain joins TRBV4-1 and TRBJ2-7; TRBD1 might be the D (6 bases). Germline V gene sequence: CDR1 MGHRA, CDR2 YSYEKL. The CDR3 consists of 15 residues. The germline V and J ends were trimmed by 1 base and 3 bases, with 13 bases remaining between them. Here the CDR3 reads CASSQALTGLYEQYF. The CDR3 DNA sequence: TGCGCCAGCAGCCAAGCTTTGACAGGACTCTACGAGCAGTACTTC.

V usage is TRBV6-1 and J usage is TRBJ1-5; D gene uncertain. The CDR3 has 13 residues. Germline lookup yields CDR1 MNHNS and CDR2 SASEGT. V was clipped by 7 bases and J by 6 bases, with 13 bases between them. The DNA of the CDR3 is TGTGCCAGCATGGAGTTTTTAGGTCAGCCCCAGCATTTT. This gives the protein CASMEFLGQPQHF.

The rearrangement uses TRBV2 and TRBJ2-5; no definite D call. The CDR3 runs to 11 residues. Germline CDR1 is SNHLY and CDR2 is FYNNEI. With 6 bases removed from V and 2 bases from J, the gap between germline ends came to 4 bases. Written as DNA, the CDR3 is TGTGCCAGCAGGGAACAAGAGACCCAGTACTTC. Its translation is CASREQETQYF.

This clonotype was detected once. A much larger clone differs by one base, so this may be a read error. The chain uses TRBV7-8 and TRBJ2-1; TRBD1 agrees at 9 bases. Germline CDR1 is SGHVS and CDR2 is FQNEAQ. CDR3 length equals 16 residues. The CDR3 DNA is TGTGTCAGCAGCTCATCCGGGACAGGGACCTACAATGAGCAGTTCTTC. The encoded protein is CVSSSSGTGTYNEQFF. Full variable domain (outside the CDR3, taken from reference TRBV7-8 and TRBJ2-1): GAGVSQSPRYKVAKRGQDVALRCDPISGHVSLFWYQQALGQGPEFLTYFQNEAQLDKSGLPSDRFFAERPEGSVSTLKIQRTQQEDSAVYLCVSSSSGTGTYNEQFFGPGTRLTVL.

With regard to this clonotype: A much larger clone is a single base away; this may be a read error. The gene calls are TRBV6-2 or TRBV6-3 and TRBJ2-7; D perhaps matches TRBD2 (6 bases). CDR3 length: 17 amino acids. The germline CDR1 and CDR2 sequences are MNHEY and SVGEGT. The CDR3 is CVTDEDIAGYPSYEQYF. The CDR3 nucleotides read TGTGTCACCGACGAAGATATTGCGGGATATCCCTCCTACGAGCAGTACTTC.